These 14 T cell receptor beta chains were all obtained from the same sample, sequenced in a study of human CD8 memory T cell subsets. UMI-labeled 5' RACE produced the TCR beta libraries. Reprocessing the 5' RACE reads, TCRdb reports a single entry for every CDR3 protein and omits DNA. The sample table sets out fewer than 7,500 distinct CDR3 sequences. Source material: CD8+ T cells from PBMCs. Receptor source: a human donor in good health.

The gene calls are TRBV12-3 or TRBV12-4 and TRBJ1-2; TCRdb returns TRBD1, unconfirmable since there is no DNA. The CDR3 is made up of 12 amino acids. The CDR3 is CASSFPGRGYTF.

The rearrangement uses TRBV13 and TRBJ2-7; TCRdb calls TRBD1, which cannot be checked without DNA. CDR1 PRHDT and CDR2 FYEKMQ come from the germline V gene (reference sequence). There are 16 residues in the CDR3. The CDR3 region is CASSSRGQGIFHEQYF. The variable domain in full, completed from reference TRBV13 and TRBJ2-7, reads AAGVIQSPRHLIKEKRETATLKCYPIPRHDTVYWYQQGPGQDPQFLISFYEKMQSDKGSIPDRFSAQQFSDYHSELNMSSLELGDSALYFCASSSRGQGIFHEQYFGPGTRLTVT.

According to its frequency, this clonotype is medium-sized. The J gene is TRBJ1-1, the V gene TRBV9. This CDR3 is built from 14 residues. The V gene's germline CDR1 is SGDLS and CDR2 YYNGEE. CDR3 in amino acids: CASSDDGENTEAFF.

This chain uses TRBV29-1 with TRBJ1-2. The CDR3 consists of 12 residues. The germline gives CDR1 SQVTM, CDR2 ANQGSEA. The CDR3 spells CSAATGIYGYTF.

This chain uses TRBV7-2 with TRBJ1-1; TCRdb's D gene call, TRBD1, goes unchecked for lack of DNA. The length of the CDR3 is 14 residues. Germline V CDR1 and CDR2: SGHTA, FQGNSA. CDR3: CASSLWGWNTEAFF. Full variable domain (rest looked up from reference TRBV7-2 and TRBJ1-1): GAGVSQSPSNKVTEKGKDVELRCDPISGHTALYWYRQSLGQGLEFLIYFQGNSAPDKSGLPSDRFSAERTGGSVSTLTIQRTQQEDSAVYLCASSLWGWNTEAFFGQGTRLTVV.

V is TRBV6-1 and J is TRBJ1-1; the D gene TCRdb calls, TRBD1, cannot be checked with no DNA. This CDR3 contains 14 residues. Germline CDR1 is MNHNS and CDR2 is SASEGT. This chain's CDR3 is CASSAGQENTEAFF.

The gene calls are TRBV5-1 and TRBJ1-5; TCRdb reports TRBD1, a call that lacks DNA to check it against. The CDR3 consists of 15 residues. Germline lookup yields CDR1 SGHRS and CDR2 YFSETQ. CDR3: CASSPWGERGQPQHF.

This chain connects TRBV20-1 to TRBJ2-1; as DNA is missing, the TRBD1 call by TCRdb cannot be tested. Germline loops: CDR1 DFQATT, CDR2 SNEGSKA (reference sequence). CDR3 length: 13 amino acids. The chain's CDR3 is CSAETGQINEQFF.

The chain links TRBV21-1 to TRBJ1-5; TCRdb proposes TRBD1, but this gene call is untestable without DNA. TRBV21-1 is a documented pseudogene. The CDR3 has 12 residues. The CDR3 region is CASTGSHQPQHF.

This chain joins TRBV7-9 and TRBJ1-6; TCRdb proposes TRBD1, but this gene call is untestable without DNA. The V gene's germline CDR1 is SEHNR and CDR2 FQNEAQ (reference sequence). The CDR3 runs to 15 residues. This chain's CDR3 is CASSYLGQGNSPLHF.

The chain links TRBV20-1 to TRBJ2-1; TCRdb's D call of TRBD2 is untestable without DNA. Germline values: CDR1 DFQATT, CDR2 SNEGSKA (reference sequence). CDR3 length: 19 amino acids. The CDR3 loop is CSARDPFGGRTSSYNEQFF.

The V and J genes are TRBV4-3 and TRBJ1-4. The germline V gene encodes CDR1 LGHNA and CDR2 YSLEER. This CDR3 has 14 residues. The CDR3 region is CASSQGRTNEKLFF.

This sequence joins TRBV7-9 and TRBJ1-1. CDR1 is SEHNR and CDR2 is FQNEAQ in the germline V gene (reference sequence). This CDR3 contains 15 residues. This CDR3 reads CASSLEASRNTEAFF.

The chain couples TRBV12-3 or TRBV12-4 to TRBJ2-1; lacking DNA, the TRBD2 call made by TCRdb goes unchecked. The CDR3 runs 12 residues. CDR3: CASRTAGNEQFF.